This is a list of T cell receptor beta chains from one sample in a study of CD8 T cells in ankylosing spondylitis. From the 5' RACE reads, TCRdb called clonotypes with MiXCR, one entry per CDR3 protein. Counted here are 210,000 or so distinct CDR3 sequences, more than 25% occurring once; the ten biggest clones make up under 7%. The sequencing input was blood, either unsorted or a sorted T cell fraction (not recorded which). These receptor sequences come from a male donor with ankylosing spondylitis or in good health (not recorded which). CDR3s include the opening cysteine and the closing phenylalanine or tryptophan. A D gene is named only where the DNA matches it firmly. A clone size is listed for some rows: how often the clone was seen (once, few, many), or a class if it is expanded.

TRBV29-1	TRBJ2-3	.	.	TGCAGCGTTGGACAGAGCACAGATCCGCAGTATTTT	CSVGQSTDPQYF
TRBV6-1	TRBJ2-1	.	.	TGTGCCAGCAGTGATATCAGGGGTCAAAATGAGCAGTTCTTC	CASSDIRGQNEQFF
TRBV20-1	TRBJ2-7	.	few	TGCAGTGCTAGTCGGGAGCAATACGAGCAGTACTTC	CSASREQYEQYF
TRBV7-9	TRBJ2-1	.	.	TGTGCCAGCAGCTTAGGCGGAACCTTCTTGAATGAGCAGTTCTTC	CASSLGGTFLNEQFF
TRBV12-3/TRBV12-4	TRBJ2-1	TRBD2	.	TGTGCCAGTTCCGAGGGGCCGGGAGGGCCTAATGAGCAGTTCTTC	CASSEGPGGPNEQFF
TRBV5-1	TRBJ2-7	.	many	TGCGCCAGCAGCTTGGACCAGGGCTACGAGCAGTACTTC	CASSLDQGYEQYF
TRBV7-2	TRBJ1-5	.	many	TGTGCCAGCAGCAGGGACACCGGTTGGAATCAGCCCCAGCATTTT	CASSRDTGWNQPQHF
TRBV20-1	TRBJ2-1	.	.	TGCAGTGCTAGAGATGCGAAGGGCGGTATTGAGCAGTTCTTC	CSARDAKGGIEQFF
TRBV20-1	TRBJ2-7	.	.	TGCAGTGCCCAGTTGGGGGAGACAGTCGGCGAGCAGTACTTC	CSAQLGETVGEQYF
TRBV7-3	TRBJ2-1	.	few	TGTGCCAGCAGCTTATCTCCAGGGCAGGGAATTGAGCAGTTCTTC	CASSLSPGQGIEQFF
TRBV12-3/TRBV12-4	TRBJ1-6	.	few	TGTGCCAGCAGTTTTGGGTCTGATAGTTCACCCCTCCACTTT	CASSFGSDSSPLHF
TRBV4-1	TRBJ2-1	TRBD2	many	TGCGCCAGCAGCCAAGCGACTAGCGGAGAGCAGTTCTTC	CASSQATSGEQFF
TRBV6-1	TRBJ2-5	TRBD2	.	TGTGCCAGAACGGGAAGGCTAGCGGACCAAGAGACCCAGTACTTC	CARTGRLADQETQYF
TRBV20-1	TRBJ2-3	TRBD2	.	TGCAGTGCGGGACTAGCGGGAGGTAGTATGACAGATACGCAGTATTTT	CSAGLAGGSMTDTQYF
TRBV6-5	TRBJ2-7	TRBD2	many	TGTGCCAGCAGTTACCTTTTGGCGGGAGCCTCCGAGCAGTACTTC	CASSYLLAGASEQYF
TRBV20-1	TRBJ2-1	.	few	TGCAGGGCCGGCCCCGACTCCTACAATGAGCAGTTCTTC	CRAGPDSYNEQFF
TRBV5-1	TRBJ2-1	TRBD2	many	TGCGCCAGCAGCTTGGGTGGGACTAGTAGCCATGAGCAGTTCTTC	CASSLGGTSSHEQFF
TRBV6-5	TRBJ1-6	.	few	TGTGCCAGCAGTTGGTGGGATTCACCCCTCCACTTT	CASSWWDSPLHF
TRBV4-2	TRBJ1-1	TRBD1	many	TGTGCCAGCAGCCAAGATGCGCAGGGGGCGAACACTGAAGCTTTCTTT	CASSQDAQGANTEAFF
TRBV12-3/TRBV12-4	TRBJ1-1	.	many	TGTGCCAGCAGTTCCGACACTGGCACTGAAGCTTTCTTT	CASSSDTGTEAFF